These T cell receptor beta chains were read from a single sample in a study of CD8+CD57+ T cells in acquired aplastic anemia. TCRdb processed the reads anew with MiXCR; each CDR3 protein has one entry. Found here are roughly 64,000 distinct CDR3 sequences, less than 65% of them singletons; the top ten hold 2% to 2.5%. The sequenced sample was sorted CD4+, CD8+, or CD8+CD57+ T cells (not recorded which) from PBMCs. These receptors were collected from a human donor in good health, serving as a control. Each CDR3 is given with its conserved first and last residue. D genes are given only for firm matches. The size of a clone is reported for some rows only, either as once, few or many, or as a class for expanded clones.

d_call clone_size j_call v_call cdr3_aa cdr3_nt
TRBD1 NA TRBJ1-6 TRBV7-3 CASSFPQGQGVSNSPLHF TGTGCCAGCAGCTTCCCGCAGGGACAGGGGGTCTCTAATTCACCCCTCCACTTT
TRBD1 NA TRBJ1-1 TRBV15 CATSRTGGTEAFF TGTGCCACCAGCAGAACAGGGGGGACTGAAGCTTTCTTT
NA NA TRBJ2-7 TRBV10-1 CASSEGSRTGSYEQYF TGCGCCAGCAGTGAGGGGTCGCGTACAGGGTCCTACGAGCAGTACTTC
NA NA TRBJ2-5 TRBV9 CASGRYETQYF TGTGCCAGCGGACGGTATGAGACCCAGTACTTC
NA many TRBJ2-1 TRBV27 CASSLGKRVGYNEQFF TGTGCCAGCAGTTTGGGAAAGCGGGTGGGCTACAATGAGCAGTTCTTC
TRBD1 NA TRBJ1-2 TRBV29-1 CSVEEGKGAYGYTF TGCAGCGTTGAAGAAGGGAAGGGGGCCTATGGCTACACCTTC
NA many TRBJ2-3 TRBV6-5 CASSYQGGDTQYF TGTGCCAGCAGCTATCAGGGGGGAGATACGCAGTATTTT
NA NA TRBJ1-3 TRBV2 CANGGPKYTIYF TGTGCCAACGGGGGGCCTAAATACACCATATATTTT
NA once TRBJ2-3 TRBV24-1 CATGGRGTDTQYF TGTGCCACCGGGGGGCGCGGCACAGATACGCAGTATTTT
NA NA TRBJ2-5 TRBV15 CATSSRRGSSETQYF TGTGCCACCAGCTCGCGGAGGGGGTCGTCGGAGACCCAGTACTTC
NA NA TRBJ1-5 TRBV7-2 CASSLSPRINQPQHF TGTGCCAGCAGCTTATCCCCACGGATCAATCAGCCCCAGCATTTT
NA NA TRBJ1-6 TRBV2 CATAQGSWSPLHF TGTGCTACGGCCCAGGGGAGTTGGTCACCCCTCCACTTT
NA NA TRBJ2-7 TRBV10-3 CASRTPGTTYEQYF TGTGCCAGCAGGACTCCCGGGACAACCTACGAGCAGTACTTC
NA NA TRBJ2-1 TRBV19 CASSIDRAGNEQFF TGTGCCAGTAGTATAGACAGGGCGGGGAATGAGCAGTTCTTC
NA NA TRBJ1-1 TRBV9 CASSGGGYTEAFF TGTGCCAGCAGCGGCGGGGGCTACACTGAAGCCTTCTTT
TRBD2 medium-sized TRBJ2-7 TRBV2 CASRQGLATDEQYF TGTGCCAGCAGGCAGGGACTAGCAACTGACGAGCAGTACTTC
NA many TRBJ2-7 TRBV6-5 CASSYGGSTYEQYF TGTGCCAGCAGTTACGGGGGGTCCACCTACGAGCAGTACTTC
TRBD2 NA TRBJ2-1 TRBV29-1 CSVDLTSGRNEQFF TGCAGCGTTGATTTAACTAGCGGGAGGAATGAGCAGTTCTTC
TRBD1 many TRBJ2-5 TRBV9 CASSVDQGQVQETQYF TGTGCCAGCAGCGTAGACCAGGGACAGGTTCAAGAGACCCAGTACTTC
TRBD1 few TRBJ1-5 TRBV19 CASYNGPGGPSNQPQHF TGTGCCAGTTACAATGGGCCAGGGGGCCCGAGCAATCAGCCCCAGCATTTT
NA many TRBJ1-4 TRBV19 CASQSRAGEKLFF TGTGCCAGCCAATCCAGGGCGGGAGAAAAACTGTTTTTT
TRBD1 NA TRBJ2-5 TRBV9 CASSVDQGQVQEIQYF TGTGCCAGCAGCGTAGACCAGGGACAGGTTCAAGAGATTCAGTACTTC
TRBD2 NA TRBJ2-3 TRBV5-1 CASSLASGGTDTQYF TGCGCCAGCAGCTTGGCTAGCGGGGGCACAGATACGCAGTATTTT
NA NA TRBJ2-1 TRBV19 CASSRRAEQFF TGTGCCAGTAGCCGCCGGGCGGAGCAGTTCTTC
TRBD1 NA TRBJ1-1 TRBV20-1 CSARDQGGNAEAFF TGCAGTGCTAGGGATCAGGGGGGAAACGCTGAAGCTTTCTTT
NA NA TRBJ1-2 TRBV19 CASRGLIGPSYGYTF TGTGCCAGTAGGGGGCTTATCGGGCCCTCCTATGGCTACACCTTC
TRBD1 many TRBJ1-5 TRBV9 CASRPRDRGQPQHF TGTGCCAGCAGACCCCGGGACAGGGGTCAGCCCCAGCATTTT
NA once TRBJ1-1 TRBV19 CASRPGQPKGTEAFF TGTGCCAGTCGTCCGGGACAACCTAAGGGGACTGAAGCTTTCTTT
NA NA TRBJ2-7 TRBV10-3 CAIGAGQTGREQYF TGTGCCATCGGGGCGGGACAGACCGGACGGGAGCAGTACTTC
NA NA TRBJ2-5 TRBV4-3 CASSQVEGSRQTQYF TGCGCCAGCAGCCAAGTCGAAGGTTCCAGGCAGACCCAGTACTTC
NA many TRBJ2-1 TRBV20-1 CSARRRYNEQFF TGCAGTGCTAGGAGGAGGTACAATGAGCAGTTCTTC
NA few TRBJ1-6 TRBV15 CATSRDSSLHF TGTGCCACCAGCAGAGATTCATCCCTCCACTTT
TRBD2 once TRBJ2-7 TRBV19 CASSYAPADPKRGRAYEQYF TGTGCCAGTAGCTACGCGCCAGCAGACCCTAAGCGAGGGAGGGCCTACGAGCAGTACTTC
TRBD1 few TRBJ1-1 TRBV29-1 CSVRRGQTNTEAFF TGCAGCGTGCGGAGGGGACAGACGAACACTGAAGCTTTCTTT
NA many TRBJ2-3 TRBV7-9 CASSHPVRGGSTTDTQYF TGTGCCAGCAGCCACCCTGTGAGGGGGGGGAGTACCACAGATACGCAGTATTTT
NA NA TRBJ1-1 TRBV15 CATRHLNTEAFF TGTGCCACCCGACACCTCAACACTGAAGCTTTCTTT
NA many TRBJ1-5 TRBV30 CAWSDRGHQPQHF TGTGCCTGGAGTGATCGGGGGCATCAGCCCCAGCATTTT
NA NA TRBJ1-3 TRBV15 CATSRDRSSGNTIYF TGTGCCACCAGCAGAGACAGGTCCTCTGGAAACACCATATATTTT
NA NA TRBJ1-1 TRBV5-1 CASSRGTSADTEAFF TGCGCCAGCAGCCGGGGGACCTCGGCGGACACTGAAGCTTTCTTT
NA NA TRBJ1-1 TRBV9 CASVGTRGTEAFF TGTGCCAGCGTTGGAACCAGGGGCACTGAAGCTTTCTTT
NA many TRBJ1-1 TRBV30 CAWGNTEAFF TGTGCCTGGGGTAACACTGAAGCTTTCTTT
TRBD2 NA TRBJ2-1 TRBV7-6 CASSPERGNEQFF TGTGCCAGCAGCCCTGAGCGGGGAAATGAGCAGTTCTTC
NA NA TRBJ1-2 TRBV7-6 CASSLATGSGYTF TGTGCCAGCAGCTTAGCAACAGGGAGTGGCTACACCTTC
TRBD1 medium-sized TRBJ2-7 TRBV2 CASSADRVSMGEQYF TGTGCCAGCAGCGCGGACAGGGTATCCATGGGGGAGCAGTACTTC
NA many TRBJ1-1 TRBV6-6 CASSYPGESTEAFF TGTGCCAGCAGTTACCCCGGGGAGAGCACTGAAGCTTTCTTT
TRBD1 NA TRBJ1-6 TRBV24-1 CATSEVDRGGSPLHF TGTGCCACCAGTGAGGTTGACAGGGGAGGGTCACCCCTCCACTTT
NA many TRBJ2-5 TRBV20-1 CSAYPGRGQETQYF TGCAGTGCGTATCCTGGACGGGGCCAAGAGACCCAGTACTTC
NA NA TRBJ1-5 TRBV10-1 CAISDRQPQHF TGTGCCATCAGTGATCGACAGCCCCAGCATTTT
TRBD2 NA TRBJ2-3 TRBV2 CASSSAAGPSDTQYF TGTGCCAGCAGTTCGGCAGCGGGGCCTTCGGATACGCAGTATTTT